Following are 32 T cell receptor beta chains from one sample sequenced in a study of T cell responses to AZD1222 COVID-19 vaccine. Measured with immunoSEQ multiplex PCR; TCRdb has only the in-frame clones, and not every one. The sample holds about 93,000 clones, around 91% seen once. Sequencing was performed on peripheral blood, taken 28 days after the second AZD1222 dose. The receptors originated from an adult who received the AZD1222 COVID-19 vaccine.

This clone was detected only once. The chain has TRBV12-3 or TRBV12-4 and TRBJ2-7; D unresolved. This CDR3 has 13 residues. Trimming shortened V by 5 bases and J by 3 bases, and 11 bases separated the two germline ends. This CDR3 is CASSPFASYEQYF. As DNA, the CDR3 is TGTGCCAGCAGTCCGTTTGCCAGCTACGAGCAGTACTTC.

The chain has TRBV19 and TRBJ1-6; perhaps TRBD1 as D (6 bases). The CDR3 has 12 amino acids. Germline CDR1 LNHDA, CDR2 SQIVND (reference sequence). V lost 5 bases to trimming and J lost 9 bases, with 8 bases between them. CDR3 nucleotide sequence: TGTGCCAGTAGTCAGGGGATTTCACCCCTCCACTTT. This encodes CASSQGISPLHF.

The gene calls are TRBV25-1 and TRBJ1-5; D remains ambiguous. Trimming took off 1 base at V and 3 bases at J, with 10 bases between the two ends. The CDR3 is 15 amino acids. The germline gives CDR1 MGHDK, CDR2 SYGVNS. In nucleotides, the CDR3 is TGTGCCAGCAGTGAATCCCAGGAGTTCAATCAGCCCCAGCATTTT. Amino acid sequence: CASSESQEFNQPQHF.

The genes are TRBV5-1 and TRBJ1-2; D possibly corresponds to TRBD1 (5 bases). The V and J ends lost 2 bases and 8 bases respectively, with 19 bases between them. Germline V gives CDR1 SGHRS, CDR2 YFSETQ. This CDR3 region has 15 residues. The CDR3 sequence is CASSLLQDGEVGYTF. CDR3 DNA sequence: TGCGCCAGCAGCTTATTACAGGACGGGGAGGTCGGCTACACCTTC.

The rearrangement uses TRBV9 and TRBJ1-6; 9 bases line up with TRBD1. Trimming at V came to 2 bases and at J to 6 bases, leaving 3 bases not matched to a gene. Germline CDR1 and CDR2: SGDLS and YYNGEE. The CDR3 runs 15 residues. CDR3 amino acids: CASSVTGQGNSPLHF. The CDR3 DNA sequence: TGTGCCAGCAGCGTGACGGGACAGGGTAATTCACCCCTCCACTTT. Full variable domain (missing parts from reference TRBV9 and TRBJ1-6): DSGVTQTPKHLITATGQRVTLRCSPRSGDLSVYWYQQSLDQGLQFLIQYYNGEERAKGNILERFSAQQFPDLHSELNLSSLELGDSALYFCASSVTGQGNSPLHFGNGTRLTVT.

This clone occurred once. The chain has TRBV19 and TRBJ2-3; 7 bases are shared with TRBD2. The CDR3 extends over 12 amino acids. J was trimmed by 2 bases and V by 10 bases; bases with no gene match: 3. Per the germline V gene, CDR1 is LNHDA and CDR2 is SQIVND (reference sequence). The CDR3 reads CATGDYTDTQYF. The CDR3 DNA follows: TGTGCCACCGGGGACTACACAGATACGCAGTATTTT.

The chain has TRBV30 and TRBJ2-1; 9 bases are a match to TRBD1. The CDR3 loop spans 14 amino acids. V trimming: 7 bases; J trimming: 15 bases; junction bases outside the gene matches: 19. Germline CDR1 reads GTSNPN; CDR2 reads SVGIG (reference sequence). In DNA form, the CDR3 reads TGTGCCTTCAACCGCGGACAGGGGCACCCCCCTGGGTTCTTC. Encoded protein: CAFNRGQGHPPGFF.

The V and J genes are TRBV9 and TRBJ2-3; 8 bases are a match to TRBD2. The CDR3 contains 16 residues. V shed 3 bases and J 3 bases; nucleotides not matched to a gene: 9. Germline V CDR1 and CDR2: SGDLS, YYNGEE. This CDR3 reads CASSAFGGLVTDTQYF. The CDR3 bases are TGTGCCAGCAGCGCCTTCGGGGGACTAGTGACAGATACGCAGTATTTT.

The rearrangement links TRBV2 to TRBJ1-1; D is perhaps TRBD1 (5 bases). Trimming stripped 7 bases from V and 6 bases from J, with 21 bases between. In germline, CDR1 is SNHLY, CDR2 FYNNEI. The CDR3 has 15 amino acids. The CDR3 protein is CASISPAGYGSEAFF. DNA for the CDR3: TGTGCCAGCATCTCCCCCGCAGGGTACGGGTCTGAAGCTTTCTTT.

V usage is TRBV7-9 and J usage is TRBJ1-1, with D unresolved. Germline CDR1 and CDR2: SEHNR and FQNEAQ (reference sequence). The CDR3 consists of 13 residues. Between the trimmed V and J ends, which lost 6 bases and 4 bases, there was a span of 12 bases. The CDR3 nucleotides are TGTGCCAGCAGACAGACGGGAGGCACTGAAGCTTTCTTT. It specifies CASRQTGGTEAFF.

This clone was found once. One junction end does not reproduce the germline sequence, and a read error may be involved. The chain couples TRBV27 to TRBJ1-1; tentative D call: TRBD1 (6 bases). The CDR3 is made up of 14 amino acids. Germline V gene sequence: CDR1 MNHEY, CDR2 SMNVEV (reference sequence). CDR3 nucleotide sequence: TGTGCCACCAGTTTGGAACAGGGATTCCCTGAAGCTTTCTTT. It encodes CATSLEQGFPEAFF.

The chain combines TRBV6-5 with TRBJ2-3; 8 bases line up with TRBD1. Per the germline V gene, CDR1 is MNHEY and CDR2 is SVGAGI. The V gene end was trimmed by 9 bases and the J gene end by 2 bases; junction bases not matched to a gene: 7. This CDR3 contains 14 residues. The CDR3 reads CASERTGHTDTQYF. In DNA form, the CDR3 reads TGTGCCAGTGAAAGGACAGGGCACACAGATACGCAGTATTTT.

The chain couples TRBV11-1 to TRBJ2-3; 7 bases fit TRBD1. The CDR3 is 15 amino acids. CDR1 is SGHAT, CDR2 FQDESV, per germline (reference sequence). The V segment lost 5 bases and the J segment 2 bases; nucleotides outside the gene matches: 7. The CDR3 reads CASSLWTGNTDTQYF. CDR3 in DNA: TGTGCCAGCAGCCTTTGGACAGGAAACACAGATACGCAGTATTTT.

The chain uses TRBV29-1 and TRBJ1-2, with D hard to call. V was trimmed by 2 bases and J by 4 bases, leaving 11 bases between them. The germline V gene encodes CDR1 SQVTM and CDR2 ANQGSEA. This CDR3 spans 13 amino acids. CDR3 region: CSVESPVTYGYTF. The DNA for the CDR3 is TGCAGCGTTGAATCTCCAGTCACCTATGGCTACACCTTC. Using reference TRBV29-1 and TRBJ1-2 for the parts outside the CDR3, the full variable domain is SAVISQKPSRDICQRGTSLTIQCQVDSQVTMMFWYRQQPGQSLTLIATANQGSEATYESGFVIDKFPISRPNLTFSTLTVSNMSPEDSSIYLCSVESPVTYGYTFGSGTRLTVV.

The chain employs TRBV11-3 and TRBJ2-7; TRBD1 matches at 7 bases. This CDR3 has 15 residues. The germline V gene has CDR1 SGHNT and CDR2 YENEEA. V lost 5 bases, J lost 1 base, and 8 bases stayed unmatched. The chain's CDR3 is CASSRAGTDSYEQYF. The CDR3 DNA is TGTGCCAGCAGCCGGGCCGGGACAGATTCCTACGAGCAGTACTTC.

The CDR3 DNA follows: TGCGCCAGCAGTTCCGGGACGGCTGAAGCTTTCTTT. It specifies CASSSGTAEAFF. The chain combines TRBV10-1 with TRBJ1-1; TRBD1 is a possible D gene (5 bases). Germline loops: CDR1 WNHNN, CDR2 SYGVQD (reference sequence). The V gene lost 5 bases and the J gene lost 6 bases, with 10 bases spanning the gap. The CDR3 is 12 residues long.

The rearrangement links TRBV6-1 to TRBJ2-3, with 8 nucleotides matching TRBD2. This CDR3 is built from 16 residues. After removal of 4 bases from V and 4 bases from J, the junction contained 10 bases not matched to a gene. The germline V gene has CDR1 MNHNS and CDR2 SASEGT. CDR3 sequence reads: CASSARGTSGPDTQYF. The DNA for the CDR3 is TGTGCCAGCAGTGCAAGAGGGACTAGTGGGCCAGATACGCAGTATTTT.

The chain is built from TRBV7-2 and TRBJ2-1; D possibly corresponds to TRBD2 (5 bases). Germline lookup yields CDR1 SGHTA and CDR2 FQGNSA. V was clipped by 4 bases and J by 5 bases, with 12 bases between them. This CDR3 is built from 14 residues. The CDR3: CASSWELVNNEQFF. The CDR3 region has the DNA TGTGCCAGCAGCTGGGAACTAGTAAACAATGAGCAGTTCTTC.

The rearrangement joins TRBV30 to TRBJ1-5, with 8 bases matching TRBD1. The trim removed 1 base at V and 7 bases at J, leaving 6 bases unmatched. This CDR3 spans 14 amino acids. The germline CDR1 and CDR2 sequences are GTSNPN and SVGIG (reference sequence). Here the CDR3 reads CAWSAGQGSQPQHF. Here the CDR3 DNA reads TGTGCCTGGAGTGCCGGACAGGGCTCCCAGCCCCAGCATTTT.

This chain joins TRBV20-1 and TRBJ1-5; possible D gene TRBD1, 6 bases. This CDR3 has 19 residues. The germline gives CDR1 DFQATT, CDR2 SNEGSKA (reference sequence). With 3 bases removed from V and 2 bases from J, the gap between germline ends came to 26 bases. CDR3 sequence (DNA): TGCAGTGCTAGTGAACTAAGGACAGTCGGAATATCTGGCAATCAGCCCCAGCATTTT. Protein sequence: CSASELRTVGISGNQPQHF.

CDR3 DNA sequence: TGCGCCAGCAGCTCTTTACCGGGGGCTAGCACCGGGGAGCTGTTTTTT. Encoded protein: CASSSLPGASTGELFF. This sequence joins TRBV5-1 and TRBJ2-2; D tentatively reads TRBD1 or TRBD2 (6 bases each). In germline, CDR1 is SGHRS, CDR2 YFSETQ. The germline V and J ends were trimmed by 3 bases and 4 bases, with 16 bases remaining between them. This CDR3 contains 16 residues.

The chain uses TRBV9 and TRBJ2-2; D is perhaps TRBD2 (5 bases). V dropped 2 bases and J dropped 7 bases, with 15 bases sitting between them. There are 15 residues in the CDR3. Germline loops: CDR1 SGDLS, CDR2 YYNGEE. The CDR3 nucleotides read TGTGCCAGCAGCGTCGGCGGGCAGGCCGACGGGGAGCTGTTTTTT. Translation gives CASSVGGQADGELFF.

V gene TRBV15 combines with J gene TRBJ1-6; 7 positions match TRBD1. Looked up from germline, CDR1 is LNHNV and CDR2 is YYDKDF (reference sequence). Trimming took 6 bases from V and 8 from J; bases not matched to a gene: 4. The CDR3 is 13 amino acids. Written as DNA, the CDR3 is TGTGCCACCAGTTTCCAGGGGGATTCACCCCTCCACTTT. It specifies CATSFQGDSPLHF. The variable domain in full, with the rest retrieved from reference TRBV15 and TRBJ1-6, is DAMVIQNPRYQVTQFGKPVTLSCSQTLNHNVMYWYQQKSSQAPKLLFHYYDKDFNNEADTPDNFQSRRPNTSFCFLDIRSPGLGDTAMYLCATSFQGDSPLHFGNGTRLTVT.

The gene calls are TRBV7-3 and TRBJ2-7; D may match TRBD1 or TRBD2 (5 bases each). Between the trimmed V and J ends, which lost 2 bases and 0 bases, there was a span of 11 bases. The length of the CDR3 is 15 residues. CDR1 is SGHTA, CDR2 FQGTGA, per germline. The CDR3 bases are TGTGCCAGCAGCTTAGGGGGATCCTCCTCCTACGAGCAGTACTTC. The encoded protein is CASSLGGSSSYEQYF.

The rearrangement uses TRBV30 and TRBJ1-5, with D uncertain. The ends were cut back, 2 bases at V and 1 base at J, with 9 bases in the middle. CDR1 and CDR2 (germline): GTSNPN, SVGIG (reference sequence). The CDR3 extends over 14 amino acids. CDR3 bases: TGTGCCTGGAGTAATGAGCACAGCAATCAGCCCCAGCATTTT. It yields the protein CAWSNEHSNQPQHF. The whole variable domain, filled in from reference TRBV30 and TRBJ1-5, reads SQTIHQWPATLVQPVGSPLSLECTVEGTSNPNLYWYRQAAGRGLQLLFYSVGIGQISSEVPQNLSASRPQDRQFILSSKKLLLSDSGFYLCAWSNEHSNQPQHFGDGTRLSIL.

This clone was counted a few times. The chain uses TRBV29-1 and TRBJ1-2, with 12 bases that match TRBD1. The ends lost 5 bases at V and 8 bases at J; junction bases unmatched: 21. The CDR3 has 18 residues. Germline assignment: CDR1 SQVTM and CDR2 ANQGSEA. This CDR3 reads CSVSNDLRRDRGRRGYTF. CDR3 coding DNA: TGCAGCGTTTCCAACGATTTGAGGCGGGACAGGGGGCGACGGGGCTACACCTTC.

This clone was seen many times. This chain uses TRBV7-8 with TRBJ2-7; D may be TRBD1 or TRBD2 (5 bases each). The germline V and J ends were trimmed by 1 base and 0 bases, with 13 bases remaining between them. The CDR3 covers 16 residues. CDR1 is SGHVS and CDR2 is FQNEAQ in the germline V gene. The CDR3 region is CASSLVAGASSYEQYF. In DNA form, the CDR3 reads TGTGCCAGCAGCTTAGTGGCCGGGGCGAGCTCCTACGAGCAGTACTTC.

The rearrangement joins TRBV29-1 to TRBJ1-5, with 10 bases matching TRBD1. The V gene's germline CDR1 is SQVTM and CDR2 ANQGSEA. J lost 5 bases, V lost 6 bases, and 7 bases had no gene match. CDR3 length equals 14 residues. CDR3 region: CSVAGQGDHQPQHF. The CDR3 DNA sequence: TGCAGCGTGGCAGGACAGGGGGACCATCAGCCCCAGCATTTT. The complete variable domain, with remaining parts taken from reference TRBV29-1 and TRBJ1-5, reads SAVISQKPSRDICQRGTSLTIQCQVDSQVTMMFWYRQQPGQSLTLIATANQGSEATYESGFVIDKFPISRPNLTFSTLTVSNMSPEDSSIYLCSVAGQGDHQPQHFGDGTRLSIL.

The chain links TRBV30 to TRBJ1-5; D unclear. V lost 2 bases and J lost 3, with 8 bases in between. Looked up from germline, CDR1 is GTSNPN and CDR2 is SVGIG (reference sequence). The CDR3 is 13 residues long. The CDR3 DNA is TGTGCCTGGAGTTTGGGGTTCAATCAGCCCCAGCATTTT. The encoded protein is CAWSLGFNQPQHF.

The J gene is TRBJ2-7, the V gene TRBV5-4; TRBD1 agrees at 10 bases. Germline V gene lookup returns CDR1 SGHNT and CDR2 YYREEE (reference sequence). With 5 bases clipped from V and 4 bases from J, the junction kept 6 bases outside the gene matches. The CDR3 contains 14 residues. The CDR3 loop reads CASSQTDRGYEQYF. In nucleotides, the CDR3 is TGTGCCAGCAGTCAAACGGACAGGGGGTACGAGCAGTACTTC.

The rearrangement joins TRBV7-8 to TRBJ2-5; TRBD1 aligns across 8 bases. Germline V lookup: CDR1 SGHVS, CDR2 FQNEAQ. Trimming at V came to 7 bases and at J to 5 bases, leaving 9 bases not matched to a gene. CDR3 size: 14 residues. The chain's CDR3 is CASTMTTGAETQYF. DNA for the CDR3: TGTGCCAGCACCATGACGACAGGGGCGGAGACCCAGTACTTC.

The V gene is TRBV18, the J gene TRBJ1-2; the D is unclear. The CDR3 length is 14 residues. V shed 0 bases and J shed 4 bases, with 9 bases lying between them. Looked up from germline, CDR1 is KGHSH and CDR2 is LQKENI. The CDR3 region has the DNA TGTGCCAGCTCACCACCGGCGGAGACCTATGGCTACACCTTC. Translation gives CASSPPAETYGYTF.